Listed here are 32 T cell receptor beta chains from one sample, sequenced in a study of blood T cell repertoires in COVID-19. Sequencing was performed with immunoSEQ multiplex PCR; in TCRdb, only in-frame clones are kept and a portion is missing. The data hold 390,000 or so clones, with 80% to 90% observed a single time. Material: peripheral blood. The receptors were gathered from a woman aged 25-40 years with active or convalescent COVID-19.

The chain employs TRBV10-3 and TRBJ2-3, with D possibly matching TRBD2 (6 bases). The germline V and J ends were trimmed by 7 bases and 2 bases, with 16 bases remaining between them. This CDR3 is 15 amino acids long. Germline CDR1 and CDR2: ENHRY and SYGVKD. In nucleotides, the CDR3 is TGTGCCATCACCGACCCAGCGGGCAACACAGATACGCAGTATTTT. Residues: CAITDPAGNTDTQYF.

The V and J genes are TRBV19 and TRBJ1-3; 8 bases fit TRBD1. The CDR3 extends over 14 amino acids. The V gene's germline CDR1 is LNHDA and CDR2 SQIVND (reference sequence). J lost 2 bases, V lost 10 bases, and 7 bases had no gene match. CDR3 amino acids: CATSQGVAGNTIYF. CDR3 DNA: TGTGCCACTTCACAGGGGGTGGCTGGAAACACCATATATTTT.

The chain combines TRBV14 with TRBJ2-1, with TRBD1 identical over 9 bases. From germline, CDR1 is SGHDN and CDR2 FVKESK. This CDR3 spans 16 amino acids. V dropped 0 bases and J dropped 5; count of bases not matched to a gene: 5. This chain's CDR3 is CASSQDRDRVNNEQFF. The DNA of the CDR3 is TGTGCCAGCAGCCAAGACAGGGACAGGGTGAACAATGAGCAGTTCTTC.

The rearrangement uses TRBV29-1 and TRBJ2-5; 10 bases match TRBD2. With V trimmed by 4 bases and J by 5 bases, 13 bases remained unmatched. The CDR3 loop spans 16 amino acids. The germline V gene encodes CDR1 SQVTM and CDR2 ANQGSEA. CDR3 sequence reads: CSVGPLGLAAGETQYF. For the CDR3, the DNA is TGCAGCGTTGGGCCCCTAGGACTAGCGGCGGGGGAGACCCAGTACTTC.

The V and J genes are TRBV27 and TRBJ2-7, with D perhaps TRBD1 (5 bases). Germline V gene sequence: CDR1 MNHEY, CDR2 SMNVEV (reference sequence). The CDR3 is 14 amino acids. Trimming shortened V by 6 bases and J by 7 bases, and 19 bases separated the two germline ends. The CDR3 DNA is TGTGCCAGCAGACATGCAGACAGCGAACGGGAGCAGTACTTC. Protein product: CASRHADSEREQYF.

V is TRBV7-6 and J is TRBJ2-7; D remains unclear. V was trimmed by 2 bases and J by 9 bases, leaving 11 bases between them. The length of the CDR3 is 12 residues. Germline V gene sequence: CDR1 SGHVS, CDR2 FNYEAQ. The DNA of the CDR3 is TGTGCCAGCAGCTTACCCGGGTCGGGGCAGTACTTC. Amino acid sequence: CASSLPGSGQYF.

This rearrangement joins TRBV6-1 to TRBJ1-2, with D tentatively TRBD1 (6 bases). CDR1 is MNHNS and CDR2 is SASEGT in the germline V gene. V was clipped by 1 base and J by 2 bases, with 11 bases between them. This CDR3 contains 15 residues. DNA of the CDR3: TGTGCCAGCAGTGAAGTCCCAGGGGCGAACTATGGCTACACCTTC. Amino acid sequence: CASSEVPGANYGYTF.

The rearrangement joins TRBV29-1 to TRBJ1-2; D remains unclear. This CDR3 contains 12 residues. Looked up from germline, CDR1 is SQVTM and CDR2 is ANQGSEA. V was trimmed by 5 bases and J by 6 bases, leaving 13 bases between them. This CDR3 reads CSVRAGGDGYTF. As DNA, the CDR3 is TGCAGCGTTAGGGCGGGAGGTGATGGCTACACCTTC.

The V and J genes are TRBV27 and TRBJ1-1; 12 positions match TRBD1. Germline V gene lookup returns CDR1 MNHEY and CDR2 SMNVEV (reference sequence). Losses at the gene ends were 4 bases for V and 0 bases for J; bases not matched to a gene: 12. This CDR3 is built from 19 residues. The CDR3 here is CASSSRDRGLGYMNTEAFF. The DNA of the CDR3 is TGTGCCAGCAGTTCCCGGGACAGGGGGCTGGGGTATATGAACACTGAAGCTTTCTTT.

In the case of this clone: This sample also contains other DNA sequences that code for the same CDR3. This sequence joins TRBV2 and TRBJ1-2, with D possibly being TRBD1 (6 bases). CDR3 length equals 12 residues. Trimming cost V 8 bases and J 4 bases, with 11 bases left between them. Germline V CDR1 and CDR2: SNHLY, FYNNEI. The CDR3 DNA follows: TGTGCCAGCGTAACAGGGCCCTATGGCTACACCTTC. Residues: CASVTGPYGYTF.

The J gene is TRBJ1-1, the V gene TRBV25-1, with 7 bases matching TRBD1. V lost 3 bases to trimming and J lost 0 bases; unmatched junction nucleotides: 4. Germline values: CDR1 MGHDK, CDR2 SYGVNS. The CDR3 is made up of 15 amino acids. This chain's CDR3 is CASSDTGEVNTEAFF. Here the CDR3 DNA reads TGTGCCAGCAGTGACACAGGGGAAGTGAACACTGAAGCTTTCTTT.

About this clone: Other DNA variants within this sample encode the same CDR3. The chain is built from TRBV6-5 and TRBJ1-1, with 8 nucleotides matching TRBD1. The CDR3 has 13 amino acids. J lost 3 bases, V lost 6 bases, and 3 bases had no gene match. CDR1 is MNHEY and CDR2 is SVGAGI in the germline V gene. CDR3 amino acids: CASRRTGYTEAFF. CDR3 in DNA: TGTGCCAGCAGAAGGACAGGGTACACTGAAGCTTTCTTT.

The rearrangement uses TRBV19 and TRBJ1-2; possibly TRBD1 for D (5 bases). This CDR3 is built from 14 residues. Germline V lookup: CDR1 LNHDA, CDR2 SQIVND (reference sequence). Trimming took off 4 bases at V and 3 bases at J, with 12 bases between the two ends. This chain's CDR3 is CASSTIRADYGYTF. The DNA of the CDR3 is TGTGCCAGTAGTACCATCAGGGCAGACTATGGCTACACCTTC. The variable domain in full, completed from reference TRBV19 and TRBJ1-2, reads DGGITQSPKYLFRKEGQNVTLSCEQNLNHDAMYWYRQDPGQGLRLIYYSQIVNDFQKGDIAEGYSVSREKKESFPLTVTSAQKNPTAFYLCASSTIRADYGYTFGSGTRLTVV.

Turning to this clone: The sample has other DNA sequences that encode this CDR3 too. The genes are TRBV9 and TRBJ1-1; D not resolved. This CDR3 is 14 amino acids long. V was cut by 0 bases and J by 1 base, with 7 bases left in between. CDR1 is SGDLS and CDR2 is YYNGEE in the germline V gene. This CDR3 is CASSVGRGNTEAFF. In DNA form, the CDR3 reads TGTGCCAGCAGCGTAGGCCGGGGGAACACTGAAGCTTTCTTT.

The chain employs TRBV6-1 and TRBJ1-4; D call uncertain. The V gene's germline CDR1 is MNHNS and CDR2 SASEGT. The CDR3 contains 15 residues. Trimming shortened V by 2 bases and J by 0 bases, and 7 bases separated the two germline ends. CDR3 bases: TGTGCCAGCAGTGAAACAATTGCAACTAATGAAAAACTGTTTTTT. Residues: CASSETIATNEKLFF.

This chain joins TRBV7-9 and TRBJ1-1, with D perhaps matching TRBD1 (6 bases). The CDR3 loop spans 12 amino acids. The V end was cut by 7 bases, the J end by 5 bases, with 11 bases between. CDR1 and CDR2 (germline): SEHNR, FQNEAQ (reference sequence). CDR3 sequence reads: CASTAGTTEAFF. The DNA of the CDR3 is TGTGCCAGCACGGCCGGGACAACTGAAGCTTTCTTT.

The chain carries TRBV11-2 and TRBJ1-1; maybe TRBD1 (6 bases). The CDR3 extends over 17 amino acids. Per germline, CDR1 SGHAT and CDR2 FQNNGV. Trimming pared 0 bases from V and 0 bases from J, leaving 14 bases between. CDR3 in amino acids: CASSLDPQQGMNTEAFF. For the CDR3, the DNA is TGTGCCAGCAGCTTAGACCCGCAACAGGGCATGAACACTGAAGCTTTCTTT. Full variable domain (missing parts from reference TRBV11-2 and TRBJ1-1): EAGVAQSPRYKIIEKRQSVAFWCNPISGHATLYWYQQILGQGPKLLIQFQNNGVVDDSQLPKDRFSAERLKGVDSTLKIQPAKLEDSAVYLCASSLDPQQGMNTEAFFGQGTRLTVV.

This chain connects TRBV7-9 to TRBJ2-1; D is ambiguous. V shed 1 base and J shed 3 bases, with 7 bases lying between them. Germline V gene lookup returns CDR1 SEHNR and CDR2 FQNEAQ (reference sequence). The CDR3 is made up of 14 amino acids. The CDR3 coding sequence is TGTGCCAGCAGCTTAGGCAACAGCTACAATGAGCAGTTCTTC. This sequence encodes CASSLGNSYNEQFF.

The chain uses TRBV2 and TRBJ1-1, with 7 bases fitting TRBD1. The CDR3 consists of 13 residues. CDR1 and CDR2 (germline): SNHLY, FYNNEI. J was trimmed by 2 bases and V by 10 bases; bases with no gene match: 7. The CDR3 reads CATTRGGNTEAFF. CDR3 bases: TGTGCCACCACTAGAGGGGGCAACACTGAAGCTTTCTTT.

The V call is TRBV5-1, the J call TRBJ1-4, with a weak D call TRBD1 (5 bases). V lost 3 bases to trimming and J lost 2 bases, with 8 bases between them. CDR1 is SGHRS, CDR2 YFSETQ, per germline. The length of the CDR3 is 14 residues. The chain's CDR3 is CASSSDTTNEKLFF. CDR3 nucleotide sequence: TGCGCCAGCAGCTCGGACACGACTAATGAAAAACTGTTTTTT.

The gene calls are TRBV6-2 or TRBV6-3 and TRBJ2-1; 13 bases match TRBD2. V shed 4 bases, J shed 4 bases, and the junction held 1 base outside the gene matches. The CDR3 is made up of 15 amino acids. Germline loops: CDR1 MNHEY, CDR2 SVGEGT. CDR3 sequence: CASSWTSGGYNEQFF. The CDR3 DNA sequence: TGTGCCAGCAGTTGGACTAGCGGGGGTTACAATGAGCAGTTCTTC.

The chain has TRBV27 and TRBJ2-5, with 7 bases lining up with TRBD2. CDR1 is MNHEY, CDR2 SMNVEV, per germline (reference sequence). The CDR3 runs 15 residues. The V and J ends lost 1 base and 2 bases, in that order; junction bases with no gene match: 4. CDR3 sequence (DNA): TGTGCCAGCAGTTTATGGGGGGGATATCAAGAGACCCAGTACTTC. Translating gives CASSLWGGYQETQYF.

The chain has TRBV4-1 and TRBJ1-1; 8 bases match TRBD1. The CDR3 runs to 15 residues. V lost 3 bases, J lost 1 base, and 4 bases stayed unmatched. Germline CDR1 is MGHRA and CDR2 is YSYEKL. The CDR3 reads CASSHPGTGNTEAFF. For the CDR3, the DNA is TGCGCCAGCAGCCACCCCGGGACAGGGAACACTGAAGCTTTCTTT.

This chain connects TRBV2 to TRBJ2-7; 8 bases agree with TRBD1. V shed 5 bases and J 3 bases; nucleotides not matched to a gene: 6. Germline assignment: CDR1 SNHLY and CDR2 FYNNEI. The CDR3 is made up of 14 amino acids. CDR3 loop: CASSRGQAYYEQYF. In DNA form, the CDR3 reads TGTGCCAGCAGTAGGGGACAGGCTTACTACGAGCAGTACTTC.

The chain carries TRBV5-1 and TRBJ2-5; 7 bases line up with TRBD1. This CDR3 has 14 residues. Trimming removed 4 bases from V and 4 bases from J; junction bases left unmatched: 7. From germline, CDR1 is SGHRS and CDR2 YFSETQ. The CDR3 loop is CASSVDRVRETQYF. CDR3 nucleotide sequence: TGCGCCAGCAGCGTTGACAGGGTTCGAGAGACCCAGTACTTC.

CDR3 sequence reads: CASSPGTGAKGTEAFF. CDR3 nucleotides: TGTGCCAGCAGCCCGGGGACAGGGGCCAAGGGGACTGAAGCTTTCTTT. The rearrangement links TRBV7-9 to TRBJ1-1, with 10 bases fitting TRBD1. V was clipped by 5 bases and J by 5 bases; unmatched bases: 11. The CDR3 is 16 residues long. CDR1 SEHNR and CDR2 FQNEAQ come from the germline V gene (reference sequence). The full variable domain, with the rest looked up from reference TRBV7-9 and TRBJ1-1, is DTGVSQNPRHKITKRGQNVTFRCDPISEHNRLYWYRQTLGQGPEFLTYFQNEAQLEKSRLLSDRFSAERPKGSFSTLEIQRTEQGDSAMYLCASSPGTGAKGTEAFFGQGTRLTVV.

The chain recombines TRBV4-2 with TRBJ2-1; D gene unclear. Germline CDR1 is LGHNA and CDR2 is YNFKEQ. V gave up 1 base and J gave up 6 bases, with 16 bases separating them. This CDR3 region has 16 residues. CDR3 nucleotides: TGTGCCAGCAGCCAAGGATTAAAGCTGAGTGGCAATGAGCAGTTCTTC. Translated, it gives CASSQGLKLSGNEQFF.

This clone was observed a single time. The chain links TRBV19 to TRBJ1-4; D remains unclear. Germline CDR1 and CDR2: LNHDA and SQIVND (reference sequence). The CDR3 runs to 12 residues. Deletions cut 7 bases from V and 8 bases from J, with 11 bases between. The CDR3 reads CASNQAGEKLFF. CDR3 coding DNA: TGTGCCAGTAATCAGGCGGGGGAAAAACTGTTTTTT.

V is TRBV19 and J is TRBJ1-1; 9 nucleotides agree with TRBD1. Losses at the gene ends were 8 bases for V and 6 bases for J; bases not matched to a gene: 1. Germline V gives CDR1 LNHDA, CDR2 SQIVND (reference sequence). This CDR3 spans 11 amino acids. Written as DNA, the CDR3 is TGTGCCAGTTGGACAGGGGCTGAAGCTTTCTTT. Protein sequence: CASWTGAEAFF. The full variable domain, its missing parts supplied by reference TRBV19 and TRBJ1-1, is DGGITQSPKYLFRKEGQNVTLSCEQNLNHDAMYWYRQDPGQGLRLIYYSQIVNDFQKGDIAEGYSVSREKKESFPLTVTSAQKNPTAFYLCASWTGAEAFFGQGTRLTVV.

DNA of the CDR3: TGTGCCAGCAGTGATGGCTGGGGCAGGGGCGTCGAGGGGGAGTATGGCTACACCTTC. Encoded protein: CASSDGWGRGVEGEYGYTF. This chain connects TRBV6-1 to TRBJ1-2; TRBD1 might be the D (6 bases). V lost 3 bases and J lost 5, with 28 bases in between. Germline CDR1 MNHNS, CDR2 SASEGT. The CDR3 covers 19 residues.

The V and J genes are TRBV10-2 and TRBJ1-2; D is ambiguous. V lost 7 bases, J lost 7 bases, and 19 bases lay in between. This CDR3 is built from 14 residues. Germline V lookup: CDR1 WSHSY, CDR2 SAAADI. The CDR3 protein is CASMGVLGERGYTF. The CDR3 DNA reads TGCGCCAGCATGGGAGTACTGGGTGAACGTGGCTACACCTTC.

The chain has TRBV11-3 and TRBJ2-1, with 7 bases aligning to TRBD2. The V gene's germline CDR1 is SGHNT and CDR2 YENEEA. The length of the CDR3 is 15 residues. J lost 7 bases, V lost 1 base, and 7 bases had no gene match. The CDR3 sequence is CASSLAGGGRNEQFF. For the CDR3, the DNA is TGTGCCAGCAGCTTAGCGGGAGGAGGGCGGAATGAGCAGTTCTTC.